The 21 T cell receptor beta chains below all came from one sample that was sequenced in a study of T cell responses to AZD1222 COVID-19 vaccine. Only in-frame clones appear in the TCRdb table, and some are missing; sequencing was by immunoSEQ multiplex PCR. The sample lists about 110,000 clones, roughly four fifths occurring once. This sample comprised peripheral blood, obtained on day 0 of AZD1222 vaccination. These receptors were taken from an adult in good health.

The gene calls are TRBV3-1 (or the pseudogene TRBV3-2) and TRBJ2-7; 9 bases map to TRBD2. The CDR3 totals 17 residues. V gave up 1 base and J gave up 1 base; unmatched junction bases: 8. Germline CDR1 is LGHDT and CDR2 is YNNKEL (reference sequence). CDR3 region: CASSQGLAETHSYEQYF. The DNA of the CDR3 is TGTGCCAGCAGCCAAGGACTAGCGGAAACGCATTCCTACGAGCAGTACTTC.

The genes are TRBV9 and TRBJ2-5; 12 bases align to TRBD2. V lost 3 bases to trimming and J lost 3 bases; unmatched junction nucleotides: 6. Germline V gene data show CDR1 as SGDLS and CDR2 as YYNGEE. The CDR3 spans 16 residues. CDR3 coding DNA: TGTGCCAGCAGCGCGACTAGCGGGAGAGGGGAAGAGACCCAGTACTTC. Amino acid sequence: CASSATSGRGEETQYF. The full variable domain, rest sourced from reference TRBV9 and TRBJ2-5, is DSGVTQTPKHLITATGQRVTLRCSPRSGDLSVYWYQQSLDQGLQFLIQYYNGEERAKGNILERFSAQQFPDLHSELNLSSLELGDSALYFCASSATSGRGEETQYFGPGTRLLVL.

CDR3 sequence reads: CASSLSDRRGTEAFF. The CDR3 DNA sequence: TGTGCCAGCAGTTTATCAGACCGGAGGGGCACTGAAGCTTTCTTT. The V call is TRBV28, the J call TRBJ1-1; tentatively, D is TRBD1 (5 bases). Germline V gene sequence: CDR1 MDHEN, CDR2 SYDVKM. Trimming pared 1 base from V and 4 bases from J, leaving 13 bases between. The CDR3 is made up of 15 amino acids.

This clone occurred once. The chain uses TRBV6-5 and TRBJ2-7; TRBD2 might be the D (6 bases). Trimming cost V 6 bases and J 0 bases, with 12 bases left between them. The CDR3 covers 14 residues. CDR1 MNHEY and CDR2 SVGAGI come from the germline V gene. The DNA of the CDR3 is TGTGCCAGCAGAAGGGACGGGAGCTCCTACGAGCAGTACTTC. This sequence encodes CASRRDGSSYEQYF.

This chain joins TRBV7-6 and TRBJ2-2; D is possibly TRBD2 (5 bases). Trimming cost V 11 bases and J 6 bases, with 13 bases left between them. The germline CDR1 and CDR2 sequences are SGHVS and FNYEAQ. This CDR3 is built from 12 residues. CDR3 protein: CARPGEPGELFF. The CDR3 DNA sequence: TGTGCCCGGCCCGGGGAGCCCGGGGAGCTGTTTTTT.

The rearrangement uses TRBV3-1 (or the pseudogene TRBV3-2) and TRBJ2-3; 10 bases are shared with TRBD2. This CDR3 contains 20 residues. The germline gives CDR1 LGHDT, CDR2 YNNKEL (reference sequence). V shed 0 bases, J shed 0 bases, and the junction held 12 bases outside the gene matches. The CDR3 loop reads CASSQEPPSGRWSSTDTQYF. CDR3 nucleotides: TGTGCCAGCAGCCAAGAGCCCCCTAGCGGGAGATGGTCTAGCACAGATACGCAGTATTTT.

V usage is TRBV6-2 or TRBV6-3 and J usage is TRBJ2-1, with TRBD2 matching over 15 bases. The germline gives CDR1 MNHEY, CDR2 SVGEGT. V lost 2 bases and J lost 1; bases outside the gene matches: 3. The CDR3 has 18 amino acids. CDR3 coding DNA: TGTGCCAGCAGTTACGGGACTAGCGGGAGGTCTTCCTACAATGAGCAGTTCTTC. Its protein is CASSYGTSGRSSYNEQFF.

The rearrangement links TRBV2 to TRBJ2-6, with unresolved D. The V gene's germline CDR1 is SNHLY and CDR2 FYNNEI. Trimming took off 4 bases at V and 1 base at J, with 8 bases between the two ends. The CDR3 has 15 amino acids. The CDR3 loop is CASSVTVSGANVLTF. CDR3 DNA: TGTGCCAGCAGTGTAACAGTTTCTGGGGCCAACGTCCTGACTTTC.

This sequence joins TRBV18 and TRBJ1-4, with D possibly matching TRBD1 (6 bases). This CDR3 is built from 15 residues. With 3 bases removed from V and 6 bases from J, the gap between germline ends came to 14 bases. From germline, CDR1 is KGHSH and CDR2 LQKENI. The CDR3 protein is CASSPLTGRDEKLFF. The DNA of the CDR3 is TGTGCCAGCTCACCTTTAACAGGGCGGGATGAAAAACTGTTTTTT.

This clone was seen only once. The CDR3 protein is CASRKQGARSTDTQYF. The CDR3 DNA sequence: TGTGCCAGTAGGAAACAGGGGGCGCGCAGCACAGATACGCAGTATTTT. This chain joins TRBV19 and TRBJ2-3; TRBD1 agrees at 9 bases. CDR3 length: 16 residues. The germline CDR1 and CDR2 sequences are LNHDA and SQIVND (reference sequence). J was trimmed by 0 bases and V by 6 bases; bases with no gene match: 7. Drawing the rest from reference TRBV19 and TRBJ2-3, the complete variable domain is DGGITQSPKYLFRKEGQNVTLSCEQNLNHDAMYWYRQDPGQGLRLIYYSQIVNDFQKGDIAEGYSVSREKKESFPLTVTSAQKNPTAFYLCASRKQGARSTDTQYFGPGTRLTVL.

The V call is TRBV18, the J call TRBJ2-5; maybe TRBD2 (5 bases). Germline V gene data show CDR1 as KGHSH and CDR2 as LQKENI. CDR3 length: 15 amino acids. Trimming stripped 3 bases from V and 4 bases from J, with 15 bases between. CDR3 in amino acids: CASSPSAGIPETQYF. CDR3 DNA sequence: TGTGCCAGCTCACCTAGCGCAGGAATCCCAGAGACCCAGTACTTC.

The chain uses TRBV7-2 and TRBJ1-2; D gene unclear. Germline V gene sequence: CDR1 SGHTA, CDR2 FQGNSA. This CDR3 comprises 15 residues. Trimming stripped 2 bases from V and 7 bases from J, with 17 bases between. DNA of the CDR3: TGTGCCAGCAGCTTATCCCCCAATTACGGGCGTGGCTACACCTTC. Its translation: CASSLSPNYGRGYTF. Full variable domain (outside the CDR3, taken from reference TRBV7-2 and TRBJ1-2): GAGVSQSPSNKVTEKGKDVELRCDPISGHTALYWYRQSLGQGLEFLIYFQGNSAPDKSGLPSDRFSAERTGGSVSTLTIQRTQQEDSAVYLCASSLSPNYGRGYTFGSGTRLTVV.

Points on this clone: This sample includes further DNA sequences coding for the same CDR3. The chain joins TRBV19 to TRBJ2-7; D is unresolved. Trimming cost V 7 bases and J 3 bases, with 16 bases left between them. This CDR3 is built from 14 residues. Germline CDR1 and CDR2: LNHDA and SQIVND (reference sequence). The CDR3 nucleotides are TGTGCCAGTACCCCGACGGGCGGATTCTACGAGCAGTACTTC. It encodes CASTPTGGFYEQYF.

As concerns this clone: Other DNA sequences within the sample encode an identical CDR3. The chain combines TRBV28 with TRBJ1-5, with TRBD1 matching 9 bases. CDR1 is MDHEN, CDR2 SYDVKM, per germline. The junction had 3 bases not matched to a gene; V was cut back by 6 bases and J by 6 bases. The CDR3 runs to 13 residues. The CDR3 here is CASRTGGGQPQHF. The CDR3 bases are TGTGCCAGCAGGACAGGGGGAGGTCAGCCCCAGCATTTT.

The CDR3 coding sequence is TGTGCCAGCGGCGGACAGGGGCCAGATACGCAGTATTTT. This encodes CASGGQGPDTQYF. This sequence joins TRBV28 and TRBJ2-3, with 9 positions matching TRBD1. This CDR3 is 13 amino acids long. J gave up 4 bases and V 8 bases, and 4 bases lay outside the gene matches. Germline CDR1 reads MDHEN; CDR2 reads SYDVKM.

The chain uses TRBV1 and TRBJ2-3; TRBD2 reflects the table's D call only, with no check against the DNA. TRBV1 is reported as a pseudogene. The CDR3 has 18 residues. The chain's CDR3 is CTSSQEGASGGITDTQYF. The CDR3 DNA reads TGCACCAGCAGCCAAGAGGGGGCTAGCGGGGGGATCACAGATACGCAGTATTTT.

This clone was counted once. The V gene is TRBV7-3, the J gene TRBJ2-1, with D maybe TRBD1 (6 bases). V lost 5 bases, J lost 9 bases, and 20 bases lay in between. CDR1 and CDR2 (germline): SGHTA, FQGTGA. The CDR3 length is 15 residues. CDR3: CASSPQGSLPVEQFF. CDR3 in DNA: TGTGCCAGCAGCCCACAGGGTAGCCTACCCGTTGAGCAGTTCTTC.

The genes are TRBV10-3 and TRBJ1-1, with 8 bases identical to TRBD1. J gave up 7 bases and V 5 bases, and 12 bases lay outside the gene matches. Looked up from germline, CDR1 is ENHRY and CDR2 is SYGVKD. The CDR3 runs to 15 residues. The CDR3 is CAISPTGTGGSEAFF. In nucleotides, the CDR3 is TGTGCCATCAGTCCGACCGGGACAGGAGGCAGTGAAGCTTTCTTT.

The V and J genes are TRBV27 and TRBJ2-3; perhaps D is TRBD1 or TRBD2 (6 bases each). This CDR3 comprises 18 residues. Germline V gene lookup returns CDR1 MNHEY and CDR2 SMNVEV (reference sequence). The V and J ends lost 0 bases and 2 bases respectively, with 18 bases between them. The CDR3 protein is CASSLSGGAPISTDTQYF. In DNA form, the CDR3 reads TGTGCCAGCAGTTTATCCGGGGGCGCTCCCATATCCACAGATACGCAGTATTTT.

This clone was seen more than once but under ten times. The rearrangement links TRBV30 to TRBJ1-2; no clear D gene. CDR3 length: 13 amino acids. Germline-derived CDR1 and CDR2 are GTSNPN and SVGIG (reference sequence). Trimming shortened V by 0 bases and J by 7 bases, and 12 bases separated the two germline ends. Here the CDR3 reads CAWSVGPGTGYTF. DNA of the CDR3: TGTGCCTGGAGTGTAGGTCCGGGAACTGGCTACACCTTC.

This clone appeared a single time. J is TRBJ2-1 and V is TRBV6-1, with D possibly TRBD2 on 6 matching bases. CDR1 is MNHNS and CDR2 is SASEGT in the germline V gene. CDR3 length equals 16 residues. Trimming shortened V by 4 bases and J by 1 base, and 14 bases separated the two germline ends. CDR3 sequence reads: CASSGMTGTSYNEQFF. The CDR3 nucleotides are TGTGCCAGCAGTGGAATGACCGGGACTTCCTACAATGAGCAGTTCTTC.